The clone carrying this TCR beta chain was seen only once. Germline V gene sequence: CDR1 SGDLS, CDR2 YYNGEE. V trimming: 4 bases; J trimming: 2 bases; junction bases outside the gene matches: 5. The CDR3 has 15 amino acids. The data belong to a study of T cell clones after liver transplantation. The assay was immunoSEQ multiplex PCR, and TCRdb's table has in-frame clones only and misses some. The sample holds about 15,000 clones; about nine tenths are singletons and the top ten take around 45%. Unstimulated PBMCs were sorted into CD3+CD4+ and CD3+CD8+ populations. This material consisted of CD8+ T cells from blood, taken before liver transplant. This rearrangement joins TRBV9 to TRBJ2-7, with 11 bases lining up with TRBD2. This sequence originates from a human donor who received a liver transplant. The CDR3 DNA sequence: TGTGCCAGCAGCCCCGGGACTAGCGGAGCCTACGAGCAGTACTTC. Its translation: CASSPGTSGAYEQYF.